Listed here are 17 T cell receptor beta chains from one sample, sequenced in a study of T cells in Graves' hyperthyroidism and ophthalmopathy. Amplification of TCR beta CDR3 regions was performed using RNA transcripts as template. Using the HTBI primer set, a first-round RT-PCR was run on the TCR CDR3. One entry per CDR3 protein, called by TCRdb with MiXCR from the multiplex PCR reads. The table shows around 690,000 distinct CDR3 sequences, with 17% occurring only once. The source material was blood. The origin of the receptors is a man aged 50-60 years with Graves' hyperthyroidism.

This clonotype was counted between two and nine times. The J gene is TRBJ2-4, the V gene TRBV5-5; TRBD2 matches at 7 bases. This CDR3 contains 16 residues. Germline V gene sequence: CDR1 SGHKS, CDR2 YYEKEE (reference sequence). The J segment lost 3 bases and the V segment lost 1 base, leaving 7 bases of the junction unmatched. For the CDR3, the DNA is TGTGCCAGCAGCTTGTTTCTAACTAGCGACAAAAACATTCAGTACTTC. Its protein is CASSLFLTSDKNIQYF.

This clonotype was recorded many times. The rearrangement links TRBV12-3 or TRBV12-4 to TRBJ1-2; D is undetermined. CDR3 size: 12 residues. Deletions cut 7 bases from V and 3 bases from J, with 9 bases between. The CDR3 region is CASIRGDYGYTF. CDR3 nucleotides: TGTGCCAGCATCAGAGGAGACTATGGCTACACCTTC.

This clonotype was observed many times. The chain uses TRBV12-3 or TRBV12-4 and TRBJ2-2, with D possibly matching TRBD1 (6 bases). V was shortened by 8 bases and J by 6 bases, with 13 bases between the two germline ends. CDR3 length: 13 amino acids. The CDR3 is CASAPQGAGELFF. DNA of the CDR3: TGTGCCAGCGCACCACAGGGAGCCGGGGAGCTGTTTTTT.

The chain employs TRBV20-1 and TRBJ2-1; 8 bases map to TRBD1. Germline V CDR1 and CDR2: DFQATT, SNEGSKA (reference sequence). J lost 1 base, V lost 3 bases, and 2 bases had no gene match. This CDR3 has 14 amino acids. The DNA for the CDR3 is TGCAGTGCTAGTCACAGGGGGTCCTACAATGAGCAGTTCTTC. Translating gives CSASHRGSYNEQFF.

The chain recombines TRBV6-5 with TRBJ2-1, with D unclear. Deletions cut 4 bases from V and 7 bases from J, with 8 bases between. CDR3 length: 12 residues. Germline V gives CDR1 MNHEY, CDR2 SVGAGI. The CDR3, as DNA: TGTGCCAGCAGTTCACCACGGAATGAGCAGTTCTTC. Protein: CASSSPRNEQFF.

This clonotype occurred many times. The J gene is TRBJ1-4, the V gene TRBV12-3 or TRBV12-4; D is possibly TRBD1 (6 bases). This CDR3 is built from 14 residues. V lost 6 bases to trimming and J lost 3 bases, with 11 bases between them. The CDR3 DNA follows: TGTGCCAGCAGGCAGGGGACGCCTAATGAAAAACTGTTTTTT. As protein: CASRQGTPNEKLFF.

The table lists this clonotype with a count of one. The V gene is TRBV4-1, the J gene TRBJ2-7; 8 nucleotides line up with TRBD1. Trimming took 5 bases from V and 4 from J; bases not matched to a gene: 10. CDR1 and CDR2 from the germline V gene are MGHRA and YSYEKL. The CDR3 runs 15 residues. CDR3 coding DNA: TGCGCCAGCAGCACGGGGACAGGAGGGGGATACGAGCAGTACTTC. Translated, it gives CASSTGTGGGYEQYF.

This clonotype was found many times. The rearrangement joins TRBV11-3 to TRBJ1-2; D is undetermined. Deletions cut 5 bases from V and 6 bases from J, with 13 bases between. The CDR3 covers 13 residues. Germline-derived CDR1 and CDR2 are SGHNT and YENEEA. This chain's CDR3 is CASSLNGAHGYTF. The CDR3 DNA is TGTGCCAGCAGCCTGAACGGTGCCCATGGCTACACCTTC.

This clonotype was counted many times. The chain uses TRBV27 and TRBJ2-2; perhaps TRBD2 as D (5 bases). This CDR3 region has 13 residues. Looked up from germline, CDR1 is MNHEY and CDR2 is SMNVEV (reference sequence). The V and J ends lost 10 bases and 4 bases respectively, with 13 bases between them. The CDR3 nucleotides are TGTGCCACCAGCCCCCGGGGCACCGGGGAGCTGTTTTTT. It translates to CATSPRGTGELFF.

This clonotype showed up many times. The chain links TRBV12-3 or TRBV12-4 to TRBJ2-3; possibly TRBD2 for D (6 bases). There are 16 residues in the CDR3. V dropped 4 bases and J dropped 0 bases, with 14 bases sitting between them. This CDR3 is CASSSRGGISTDTQYF. The CDR3 region has the DNA TGTGCCAGCAGTTCCCGTGGGGGGATTAGCACAGATACGCAGTATTTT.

The gene calls are TRBV28 and TRBJ2-7; the match to TRBD1 covers 8 bases. Germline values: CDR1 MDHEN, CDR2 SYDVKM. The V and J ends lost 5 bases and 5 bases, in that order; junction bases with no gene match: 8. The CDR3 length is 14 residues. The CDR3 DNA reads TGTGCCAGCAGTACGACCGGGACAGGAAACGAGCAGTACTTC. It is translated as CASSTTGTGNEQYF.

This chain joins TRBV19 and TRBJ2-2; D could derive from TRBD1 or TRBD2 (6 bases each). The CDR3 sequence is 14 residues long. Trimming pared 2 bases from V and 3 bases from J, leaving 7 bases between. Germline V gene data show CDR1 as LNHDA and CDR2 as SQIVND (reference sequence). The CDR3 sequence is CASSIRGDTGELFF. DNA of the CDR3: TGTGCCAGTAGTATAAGGGGGGACACCGGGGAGCTGTTTTTT.

Concerning this clonotype itself: At one boundary the junction diverges from the germline segment, which might be a read error. This chain connects TRBV20-1 to TRBJ2-3, with 11 bases identical to TRBD2. CDR3 length: 17 residues. CDR1 is DFQATT and CDR2 is SNEGSKA in the germline V gene (reference sequence). CDR3 region: CSVRGGLAGGGTDTQYF. CDR3 DNA sequence: TGCAGTGTTAGAGGGGGGCTAGCGGGAGGAGGTACAGATACGCAGTATTTT.

This clonotype came up many times. The CDR3 DNA is TGTGCCATCAGTGAAGGGCGGGAGGACACTGAAGCTTTCTTT. Translation: CAISEGREDTEAFF. The chain joins TRBV10-3 to TRBJ1-1; D is undetermined. V lost 3 bases and J lost 3, with 11 bases in between. CDR1 ENHRY and CDR2 SYGVKD come from the germline V gene. The CDR3 totals 14 residues.

This clonotype was counted many times. The chain joins TRBV20-1 to TRBJ2-7; D possibly uses TRBD1 or TRBD2 (6 bases each). The CDR3 has 15 amino acids. The germline V gene has CDR1 DFQATT and CDR2 SNEGSKA (reference sequence). The ends were cut back, 0 bases at V and 4 bases at J, with 16 bases in the middle. The CDR3 DNA is TGCAGTGCTAGAGATCCGGGACTTAGGGGGTACGAGCAGTACTTC. Protein: CSARDPGLRGYEQYF.

This clonotype occurred a few times. The chain recombines TRBV7-9 with TRBJ2-1; 8 bases are shared with TRBD1. Germline V gene sequence: CDR1 SEHNR, CDR2 FQNEAQ (reference sequence). The CDR3 totals 16 residues. The trim removed 4 bases at V and 0 bases at J, leaving 5 bases unmatched. For the CDR3, the DNA is TGTGCCAGCAGCTCGACAGGGGCGACCTCCTACAATGAGCAGTTCTTC. It is translated as CASSSTGATSYNEQFF.

This clonotype was picked up a small number of times. In nucleotides, the CDR3 is TGTGCCAGCACCCACCCCGACTTAGTGGGGGCTGAAGTGGCTTTCTTT. This codes for CASTHPDLVGAEVAFF. V gene TRBV6-1 combines with J gene TRBJ1-1, with D perhaps TRBD1 (6 bases). V was cut by 7 bases and J by 11 bases, with 29 bases left in between. CDR1 and CDR2 from the germline V gene are MNHNS and SASEGT. There are 16 residues in the CDR3.